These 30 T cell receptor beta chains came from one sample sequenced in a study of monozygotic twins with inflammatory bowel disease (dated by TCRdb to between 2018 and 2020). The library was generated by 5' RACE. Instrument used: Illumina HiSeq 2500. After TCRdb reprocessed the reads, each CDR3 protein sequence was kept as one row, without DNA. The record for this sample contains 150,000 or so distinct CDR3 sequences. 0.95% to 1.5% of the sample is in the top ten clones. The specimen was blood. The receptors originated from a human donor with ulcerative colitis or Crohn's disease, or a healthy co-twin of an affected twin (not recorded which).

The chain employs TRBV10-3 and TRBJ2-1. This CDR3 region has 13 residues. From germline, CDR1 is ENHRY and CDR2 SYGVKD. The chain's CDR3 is CAISSGTYNEQFF.

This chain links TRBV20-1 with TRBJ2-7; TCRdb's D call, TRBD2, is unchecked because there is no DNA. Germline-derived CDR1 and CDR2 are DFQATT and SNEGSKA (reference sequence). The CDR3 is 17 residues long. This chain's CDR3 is CSASGGASGRLSYEQYF.

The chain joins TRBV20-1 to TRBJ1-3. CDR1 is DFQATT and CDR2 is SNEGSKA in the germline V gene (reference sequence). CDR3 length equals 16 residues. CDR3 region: CSARGTFTASGNTIYF.

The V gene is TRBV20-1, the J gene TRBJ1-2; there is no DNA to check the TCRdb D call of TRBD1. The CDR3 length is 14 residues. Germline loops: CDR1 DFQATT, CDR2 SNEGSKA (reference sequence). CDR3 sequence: CSAPERGLLYGYTF.

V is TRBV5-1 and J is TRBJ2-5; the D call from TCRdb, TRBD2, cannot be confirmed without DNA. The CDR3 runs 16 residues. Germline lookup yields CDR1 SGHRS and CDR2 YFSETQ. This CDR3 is CASSPGALAAQETQYF.

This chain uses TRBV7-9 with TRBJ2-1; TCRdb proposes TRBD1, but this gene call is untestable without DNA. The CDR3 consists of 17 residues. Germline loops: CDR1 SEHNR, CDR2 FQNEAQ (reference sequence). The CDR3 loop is CASSFRELANRDNEQFF. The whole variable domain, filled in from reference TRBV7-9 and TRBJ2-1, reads DTGVSQNPRHKITKRGQNVTFRCDPISEHNRLYWYRQTLGQGPEFLTYFQNEAQLEKSRLLSDRFSAERPKGSFSTLEIQRTEQGDSAMYLCASSFRELANRDNEQFFGPGTRLTVL.

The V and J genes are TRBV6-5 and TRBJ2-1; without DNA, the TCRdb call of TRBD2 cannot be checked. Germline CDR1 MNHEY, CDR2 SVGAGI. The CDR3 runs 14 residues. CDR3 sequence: CASSLTSSGNEQFF.

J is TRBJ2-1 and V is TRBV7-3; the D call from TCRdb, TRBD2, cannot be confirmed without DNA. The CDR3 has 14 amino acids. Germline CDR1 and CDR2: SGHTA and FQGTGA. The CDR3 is CASSLGGSGTGQFF. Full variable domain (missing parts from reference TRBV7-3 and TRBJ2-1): GAGVSQTPSNKVTEKGKYVELRCDPISGHTALYWYRQSLGQGPEFLIYFQGTGAADDSGLPNDRFFAVRPEGSVSTLKIQRTERGDSAVYLCASSLGGSGTGQFFGPGTRLTVL.

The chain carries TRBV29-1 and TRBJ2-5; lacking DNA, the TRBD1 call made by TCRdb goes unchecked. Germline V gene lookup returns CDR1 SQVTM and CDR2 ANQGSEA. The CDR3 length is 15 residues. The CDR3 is CSVEGLAGGGETQYF.

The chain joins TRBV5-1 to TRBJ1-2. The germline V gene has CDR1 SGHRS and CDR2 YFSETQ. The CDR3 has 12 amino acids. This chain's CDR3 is CASSLDLTWYSF.

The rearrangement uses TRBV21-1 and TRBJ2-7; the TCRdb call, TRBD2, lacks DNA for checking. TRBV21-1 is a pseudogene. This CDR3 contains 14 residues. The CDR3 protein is CASSARTSIYEQYF.

CDR3: CASSLTDRSPVYNSPLHF. This chain uses TRBV7-2 with TRBJ1-6; with no DNA, the TCRdb D assignment of TRBD1 cannot be verified. CDR1 and CDR2 (germline): SGHTA, FQGNSA. CDR3 size: 18 residues.

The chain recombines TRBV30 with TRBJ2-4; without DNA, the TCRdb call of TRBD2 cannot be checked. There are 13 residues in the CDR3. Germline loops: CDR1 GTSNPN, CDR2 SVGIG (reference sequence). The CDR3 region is CAWTSGLLNIQYF.

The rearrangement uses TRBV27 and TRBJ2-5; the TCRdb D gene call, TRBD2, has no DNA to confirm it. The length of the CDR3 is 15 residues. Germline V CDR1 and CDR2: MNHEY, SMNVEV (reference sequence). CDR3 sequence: CASSLAGGPQETQYF.

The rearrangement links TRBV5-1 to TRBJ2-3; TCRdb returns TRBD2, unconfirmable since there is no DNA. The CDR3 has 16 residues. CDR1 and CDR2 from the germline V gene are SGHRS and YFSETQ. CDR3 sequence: CASSDILARGTHTQYF.

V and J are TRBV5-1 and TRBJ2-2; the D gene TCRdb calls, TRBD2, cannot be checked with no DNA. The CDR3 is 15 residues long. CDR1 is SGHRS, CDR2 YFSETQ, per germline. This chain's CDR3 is CASRPRALDTGELFF.

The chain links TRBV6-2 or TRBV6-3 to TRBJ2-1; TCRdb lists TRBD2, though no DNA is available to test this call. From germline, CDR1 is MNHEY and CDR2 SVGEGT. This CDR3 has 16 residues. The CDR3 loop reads CASSAGVAGTYNEQFF.

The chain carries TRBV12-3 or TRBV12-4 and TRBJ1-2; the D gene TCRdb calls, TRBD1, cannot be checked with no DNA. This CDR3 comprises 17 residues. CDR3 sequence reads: CASSLNQASLYREGYTF.

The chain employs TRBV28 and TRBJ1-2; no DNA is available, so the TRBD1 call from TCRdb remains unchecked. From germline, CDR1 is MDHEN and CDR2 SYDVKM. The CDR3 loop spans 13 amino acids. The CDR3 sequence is CASSSPLTDGYTF.

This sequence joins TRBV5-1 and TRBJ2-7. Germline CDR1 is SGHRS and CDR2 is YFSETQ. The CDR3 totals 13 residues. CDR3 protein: CASSSGRSYEQYF.

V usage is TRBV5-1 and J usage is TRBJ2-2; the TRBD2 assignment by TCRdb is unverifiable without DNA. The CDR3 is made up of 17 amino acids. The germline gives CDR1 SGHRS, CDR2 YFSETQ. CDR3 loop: CASSLDPLAGVTGELFF.

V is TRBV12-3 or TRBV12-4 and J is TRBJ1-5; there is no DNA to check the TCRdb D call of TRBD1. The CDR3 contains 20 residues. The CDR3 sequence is CASRASWETGGTISNQPQHF.

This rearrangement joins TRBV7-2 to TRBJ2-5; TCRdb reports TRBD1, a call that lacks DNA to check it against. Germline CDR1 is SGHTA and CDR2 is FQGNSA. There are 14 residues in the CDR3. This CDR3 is CASSPRQGRETQYF.

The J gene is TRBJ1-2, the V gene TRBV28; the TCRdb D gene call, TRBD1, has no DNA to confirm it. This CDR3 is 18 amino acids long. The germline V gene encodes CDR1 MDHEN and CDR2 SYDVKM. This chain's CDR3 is CASSLPLGTGGFNYGYTF.

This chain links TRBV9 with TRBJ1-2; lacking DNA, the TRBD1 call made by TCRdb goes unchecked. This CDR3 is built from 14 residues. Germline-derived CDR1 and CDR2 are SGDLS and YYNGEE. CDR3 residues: CASREGQGRDGYTF.

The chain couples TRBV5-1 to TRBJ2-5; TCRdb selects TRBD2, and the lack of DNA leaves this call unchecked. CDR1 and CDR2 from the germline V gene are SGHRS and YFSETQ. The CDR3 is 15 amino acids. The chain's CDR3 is CASGGVAGESETQYF.

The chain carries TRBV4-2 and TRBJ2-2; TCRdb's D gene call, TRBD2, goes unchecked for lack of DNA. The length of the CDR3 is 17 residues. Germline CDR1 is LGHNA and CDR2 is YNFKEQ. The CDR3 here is CASSQDQRAANTGELFF.

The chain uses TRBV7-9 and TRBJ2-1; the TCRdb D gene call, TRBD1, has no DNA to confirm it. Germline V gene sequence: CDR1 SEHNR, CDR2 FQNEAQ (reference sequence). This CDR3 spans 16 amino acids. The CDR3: CASSMFDRVGYNEQFF.

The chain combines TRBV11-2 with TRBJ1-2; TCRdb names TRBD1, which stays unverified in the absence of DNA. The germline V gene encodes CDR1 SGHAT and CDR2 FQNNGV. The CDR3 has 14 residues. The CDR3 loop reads CASSARGRGNGYTF.

The CDR3: CSSLGSTDTQYF. J is TRBJ2-3 and V is TRBV20-1. Germline loops: CDR1 DFQATT, CDR2 SNEGSKA (reference sequence). The CDR3 contains 12 residues.